A selection of T cell receptor beta chains follows, all from one sample in a study of blood T cell repertoires in COVID-19. Clones were sequenced by immunoSEQ multiplex PCR, and TCRdb holds only the in-frame ones, with some missing. Among around 190,000 clones listed, roughly 90% were seen once. Specimen: peripheral blood. These receptors all stem from a man between 70 and 80 years old with active or convalescent COVID-19. Both conserved end residues are part of each CDR3. A D gene is named only where the DNA matches it firmly. Expanded clones are given a class, and other clones once, few, many or no size at all.

v_call,clone_size,j_call,d_call,cdr3_aa,cdr3_nt
TRBV11-3,-,TRBJ2-2,-,CASSLTTGNTGELFF,TGTGCCAGCAGCCTAACGACAGGGAACACCGGGGAGCTGTTTTTT
TRBV28,-,TRBJ1-6,-,CAYTGNNNSPLHF,TGTGCATACACAGGAAATAATAATTCACCCCTCCACTTT
TRBV30,-,TRBJ1-3,-,CAWSEPSAGNTIYF,TGTGCCTGGAGTGAGCCATCGGCGGGGAACACCATATATTTT
TRBV27,-,TRBJ2-6,TRBD2,CASSLFLAGVTGANVLTF,TGTGCCAGCAGTTTATTCCTAGCGGGAGTGACCGGGGCCAACGTCCTGACTTTC
TRBV19,many,TRBJ1-2,-,CASSIGDRGRVSYGYTF,TGTGCCAGTAGTATCGGAGACAGAGGACGCGTAAGCTATGGCTACACCTTC
TRBV4-3,-,TRBJ2-2,-,CASSQEGGFDTGELFF,TGCGCCAGCAGCCAAGAAGGAGGGTTCGACACCGGGGAGCTGTTTTTT
TRBV19,-,TRBJ2-3,TRBD2,CASSKSAGGPAYTQYF,TGTGCCAGTAGTAAATCGGCGGGAGGGCCTGCGTATACGCAGTATTTT
TRBV3-1/TRBV3-2,-,TRBJ2-1,-,CASSKGGDEQFF,TGTGCCAGCAGCAAGGGCGGGGATGAGCAGTTCTTC
TRBV7-7,-,TRBJ2-2,-,CASSSVGALVAGELFF,TGTGCTAGCAGCTCCGTAGGGGCGTTGGTGGCCGGGGAGCTGTTTTTT
TRBV27,-,TRBJ1-2,-,CASKAGVWGAGGYTF,TGTGCCAGCAAGGCAGGCGTGTGGGGCGCCGGGGGCTACACCTTC
TRBV27,-,TRBJ1-2,-,CASSSGQWDGYTF,TGTGCCAGCAGTTCCGGACAGTGGGACGGCTACACCTTC
TRBV19,-,TRBJ1-4,-,CASSPRAGGEKLFF,TGTGCCAGTAGTCCCCGTGCAGGTGGCGAAAAACTGTTTTTT
TRBV5-1,-,TRBJ1-6,TRBD1,CASSLGQGVFSPLHF,TGCGCCAGCAGCTTGGGACAGGGGGTTTTTTCACCCCTCCACTTT
TRBV5-4,-,TRBJ1-5,-,CASSPGEPQHF,TGTGCCAGCAGTCCGGGGGAGCCCCAGCATTTT
TRBV7-6,-,TRBJ2-7,TRBD1,CASSHGQGSSEQYF,TGTGCCAGCAGCCACGGACAGGGGAGTAGCGAGCAGTACTTC
TRBV9,-,TRBJ1-2,-,CASSAQGSYGYTF,TGTGCCAGCAGCGCCCAGGGTTCCTATGGCTACACCTTC
TRBV30,-,TRBJ1-4,-,CAWSAGPNEKLFF,TGTGCCTGGAGTGCAGGGCCTAATGAAAAACTGTTTTTT
TRBV5-3,-,TRBJ1-2,-,CARSLVRAAYGYTF,TGTGCCAGAAGCTTGGTGAGGGCGGCCTATGGCTACACCTTC
TRBV18,few,TRBJ1-5,-,CASSRGSGSNQPQHF,TGTGCCAGCTCACGAGGGAGTGGGAGCAATCAGCCCCAGCATTTT
TRBV11-3,-,TRBJ2-1,-,CASSLDLGRNEQFF,TGTGCCAGCAGCTTAGATCTTGGGAGGAATGAGCAGTTCTTC
TRBV2,-,TRBJ1-1,-,CASSDTAGETEAFF,TGTGCCAGCAGTGATACCGCAGGGGAAACTGAAGCTTTCTTT
TRBV5-6,-,TRBJ1-2,-,CASSFGSRYGYTF,TGTGCCAGCAGCTTCGGGAGCCGCTATGGCTACACCTTC
TRBV6-2/TRBV6-3,-,TRBJ1-5,-,CASSSTVLNQPQHF,TGTGCCAGCAGTTCGACAGTACTCAATCAGCCCCAGCATTTT
TRBV15,-,TRBJ1-4,-,CATSKRRVGGEKLFF,TGTGCCACCAGCAAAAGACGGGTGGGGGGGGAAAAACTGTTTTTT
TRBV9,-,TRBJ2-2,-,CASSVGGKGAGELFF,TGTGCCAGCAGCGTAGGCGGGAAAGGGGCCGGGGAGCTGTTTTTT
TRBV19,-,TRBJ1-1,-,CASRRRTETEAFF,TGTGCCAGTCGCCGACGGACAGAAACTGAAGCTTTCTTT